The 13 T cell receptor beta chains below were found in one sample sequenced in a study of response to subunit inactivated influenza vaccine. MiXCR, run by TCRdb on the RT-PCR reads, gives a single entry per CDR3 protein. The data hold hundreds of thousands of distinct CDR3 sequences, with about 15% observed a single time. This specimen consisted of PBMCs from blood, obtained roughly 13 days after vaccination. These receptors all stem from a man between 45 and 60 years old who received an inactivated influenza vaccine.

This clonotype occurred many times. V gene TRBV30 combines with J gene TRBJ1-1, with unresolved D. Trimming cost V 0 bases and J 3 bases, with 11 bases left between them. Looked up from germline, CDR1 is GTSNPN and CDR2 is SVGIG (reference sequence). There are 14 residues in the CDR3. The CDR3 here is CAWSVSRLHTEAFF. CDR3 DNA sequence: TGTGCCTGGAGTGTATCGAGGCTTCACACTGAAGCTTTCTTT.

This clonotype was counted between two and nine times. This chain uses TRBV5-1 with TRBJ2-5; 10 bases agree with TRBD2. The CDR3 has 16 amino acids. Germline CDR1 and CDR2: SGHRS and YFSETQ. Unmatched junction bases numbered 10, after V lost 3 bases and J lost 5 bases. Here the CDR3 DNA reads TGCGCCAGCAGCTCTGGGACTAGCGCCCGAGGGGAGACCCAGTACTTC. Its translation: CASSSGTSARGETQYF. The whole variable domain, remainder taken from reference TRBV5-1 and TRBJ2-5, is KAGVTQTPRYLIKTRGQQVTLSCSPISGHRSVSWYQQTPGQGLQFLFEYFSETQRNKGNFPGRFSGRQFSNSRSEMNVSTLELGDSALYLCASSSGTSARGETQYFGPGTRLLVL.

This clonotype showed up just a few times. The chain carries TRBV12-3 or TRBV12-4 and TRBJ2-3, with 12 bases that match TRBD1. Losses at the gene ends were 4 bases for V and 4 bases for J; bases not matched to a gene: 6. The CDR3 spans 16 residues. The CDR3 region is CASSWGTGGNADTQYF. The CDR3 coding sequence is TGTGCCAGCAGTTGGGGGACAGGGGGCAACGCAGATACGCAGTATTTT.

The genes are TRBV12-3 or TRBV12-4 and TRBJ1-3, with unresolved D. Trimming cost V 8 bases and J 0 bases, with 8 bases left between them. This CDR3 is 13 amino acids long. CDR3 protein: CASRRLSGNTIYF. The CDR3 nucleotides read TGTGCCAGCCGGCGCCTCTCTGGAAACACCATATATTTT.

Details on this clonotype: This may come from a read error, since a much larger clone is one base off. The V and J genes are TRBV7-8 and TRBJ1-1, with D tentatively TRBD1 (6 bases). The V gene's germline CDR1 is SGHVS and CDR2 FQNEAQ. The CDR3 is made up of 16 amino acids. Here the CDR3 reads CASSKTGWGGDTEALF. The CDR3 DNA is TGTGCCAGCAGCAAAACGGGGTGGGGAGGGGACACTGAAGCTCTCTTT.

This clonotype was counted between two and nine times. The chain links TRBV28 to TRBJ1-1; tentatively, D is TRBD1 (5 bases). Trimming took 2 bases from V and 5 from J, leaving 15 bases between them. In germline, CDR1 is MDHEN, CDR2 SYDVKM. The CDR3 is 15 amino acids. DNA for the CDR3: TGTGCCAGCAGTTTAGGCGGGGGGGGAGTTACTGAAGCTTTCTTT. This codes for CASSLGGGGVTEAFF.

The rearrangement links TRBV4-3 to TRBJ2-1; 9 nucleotides align to TRBD1. Germline loops: CDR1 LGHNA, CDR2 YSLEER. This CDR3 contains 17 residues. Germline trimming cut 0 bases from V and 7 bases from J; bases unmatched to any gene: 10. The CDR3 region has the DNA TGCGCCAGCAGCCAAGATTGGGTATGGGACAGGGTGAATGAGCAGTTCTTC. Translating it yields CASSQDWVWDRVNEQFF.

A few counts support this clonotype. The V and J genes are TRBV6-1 and TRBJ2-7; the D gene is possibly TRBD2 (6 bases). This CDR3 region has 14 residues. V lost 5 bases to trimming and J lost 5 bases, with 16 bases between them. Germline V CDR1 and CDR2: MNHNS, SASEGT. The CDR3 DNA is TGTGCCAGCAGTCGCTCCCCGGGAGAGAACGAGCAGTACTTC. Translation: CASSRSPGENEQYF.

In this sample, this clonotype turned up a few times. The chain couples TRBV20-1 to TRBJ2-3, with 9 bases lining up with TRBD2. The CDR3 runs 15 residues. The germline V gene encodes CDR1 DFQATT and CDR2 SNEGSKA (reference sequence). V lost 0 bases and J lost 3; bases outside the gene matches: 4. The CDR3 region has the DNA TGCAGTGCTAGAGATGGGCGGGGGGGGACAGATACGCAGTATTTT. Encoded protein: CSARDGRGGTDTQYF.

This clonotype was observed at least ten times. The J gene is TRBJ2-7, the V gene TRBV12-3 or TRBV12-4, with D perhaps matching TRBD2 (6 bases). V lost 6 bases to trimming and J lost 4 bases, with 13 bases between them. This CDR3 is 13 amino acids long. The CDR3 loop reads CASSFGRGYEQYF. As DNA, the CDR3 is TGTGCCAGCAGCTTTGGACGGGGGTACGAGCAGTACTTC.

The rearrangement joins TRBV29-1 to TRBJ2-3; no clear D. Germline loops: CDR1 SQVTM, CDR2 ANQGSEA. V lost 5 bases and J lost 2, with 5 bases in between. The CDR3 is 11 amino acids. CDR3: CSVSFTDTQYF. CDR3 DNA: TGCAGCGTTTCTTTCACAGATACGCAGTATTTT.

The rearrangement links TRBV4-3 to TRBJ2-2; D not certain. Germline V gene data show CDR1 as LGHNA and CDR2 as YSLEER. V lost 7 bases and J lost 2, with 11 bases in between. CDR3 size: 14 residues. CDR3 nucleotides: TGCGCCAGCACCCCCGTTGGAAACACCGGGGAGCTGTTTTTT. Translation gives CASTPVGNTGELFF.

The V call is TRBV7-9, the J call TRBJ2-5; D not certain. The V end lost 1 base, the J end lost 2 bases, and 14 bases lay between the germline ends. CDR3 size: 16 residues. CDR1 is SEHNR, CDR2 FQNEAQ, per germline (reference sequence). The CDR3 DNA reads TGTGCCAGCAGCTTAGGAAACTCTAGGTTTCAAGAGACCCAGTACTTC. Its protein is CASSLGNSRFQETQYF.